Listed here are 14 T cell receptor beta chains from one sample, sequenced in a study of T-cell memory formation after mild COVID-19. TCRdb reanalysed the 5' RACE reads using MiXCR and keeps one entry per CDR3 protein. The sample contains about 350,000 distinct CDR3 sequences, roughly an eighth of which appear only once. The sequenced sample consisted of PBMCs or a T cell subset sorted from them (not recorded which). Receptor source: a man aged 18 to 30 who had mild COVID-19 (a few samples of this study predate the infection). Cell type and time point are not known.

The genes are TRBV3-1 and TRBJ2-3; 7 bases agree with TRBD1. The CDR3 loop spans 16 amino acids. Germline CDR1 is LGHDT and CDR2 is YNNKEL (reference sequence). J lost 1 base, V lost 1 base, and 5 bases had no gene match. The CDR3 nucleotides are TGTGCCAGCAGCCAAGCGCAAACAGGGGGCACAGATACGCAGTATTTT. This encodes CASSQAQTGGTDTQYF.

In DNA, the CDR3 is TGTGCCAGCAGCTATCTAGCGGGGGTAAACACAGATACGCAGTATTTT. It encodes CASSYLAGVNTDTQYF. The rearrangement uses TRBV7-3 and TRBJ2-3; 10 bases map to TRBD2. The CDR3 runs to 16 residues. V lost 4 bases and J lost 2; bases outside the gene matches: 6. CDR1 and CDR2 (germline): SGHTA, FQGTGA.

CDR3 bases: TGTGCCAGCAGTCCCATCGGGGGGCGAAATCAGCCCCAGCATTTT. Translation gives CASSPIGGRNQPQHF. The chain recombines TRBV27 with TRBJ1-5; D may be TRBD1 (6 bases). The germline V and J ends were trimmed by 5 bases and 4 bases, with 15 bases remaining between them. Germline V gene data show CDR1 as MNHEY and CDR2 as SMNVEV (reference sequence). This CDR3 contains 15 residues.

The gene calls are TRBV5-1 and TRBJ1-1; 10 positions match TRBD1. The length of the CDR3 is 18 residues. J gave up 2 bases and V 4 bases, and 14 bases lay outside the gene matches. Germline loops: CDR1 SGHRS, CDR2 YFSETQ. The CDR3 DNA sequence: TGCGCCAGCAGCCACGCCAGCCGGGACAGGGGTCAAAACACTGAAGCTTTCTTT. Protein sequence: CASSHASRDRGQNTEAFF.

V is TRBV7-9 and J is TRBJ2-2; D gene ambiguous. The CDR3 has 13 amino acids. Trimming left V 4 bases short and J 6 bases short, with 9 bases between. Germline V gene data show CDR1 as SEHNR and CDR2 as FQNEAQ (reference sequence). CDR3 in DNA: TGTGCCAGCAGCTCCGTAAGCTCCGGGGAGCTGTTTTTT. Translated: CASSSVSSGELFF.

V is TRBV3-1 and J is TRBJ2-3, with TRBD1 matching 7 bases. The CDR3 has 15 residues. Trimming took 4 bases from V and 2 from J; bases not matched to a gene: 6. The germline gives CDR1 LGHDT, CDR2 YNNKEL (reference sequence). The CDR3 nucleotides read TGTGCCAGCAGCCCCTCCGGGACAGTCACAGATACGCAGTATTTT. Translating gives CASSPSGTVTDTQYF.

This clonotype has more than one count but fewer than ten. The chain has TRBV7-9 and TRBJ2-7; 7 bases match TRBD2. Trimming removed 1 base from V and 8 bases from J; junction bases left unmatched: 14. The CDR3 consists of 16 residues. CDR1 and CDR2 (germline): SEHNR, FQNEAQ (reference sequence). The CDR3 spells CASSLDERGLAWKQYF. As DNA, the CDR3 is TGTGCCAGCAGCTTAGACGAGCGGGGTCTAGCTTGGAAGCAGTACTTC. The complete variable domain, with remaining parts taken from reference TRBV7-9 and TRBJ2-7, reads DTGVSQNPRHKITKRGQNVTFRCDPISEHNRLYWYRQTLGQGPEFLTYFQNEAQLEKSRLLSDRFSAERPKGSFSTLEIQRTEQGDSAMYLCASSLDERGLAWKQYFGPGTRLTVT.

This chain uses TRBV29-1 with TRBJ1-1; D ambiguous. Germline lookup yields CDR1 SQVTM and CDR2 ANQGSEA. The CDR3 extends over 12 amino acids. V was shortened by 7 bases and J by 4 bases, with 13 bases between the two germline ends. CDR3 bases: TGCAGCGCCCAAAATGGGATCACTGAAGCTTTCTTT. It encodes CSAQNGITEAFF.

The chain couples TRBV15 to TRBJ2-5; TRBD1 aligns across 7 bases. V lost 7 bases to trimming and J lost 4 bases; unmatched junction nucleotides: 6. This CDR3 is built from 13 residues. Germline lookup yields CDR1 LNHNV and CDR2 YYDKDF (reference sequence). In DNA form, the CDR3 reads TGTGCCACCACCAATGGGGACAGAGAGACCCAGTACTTC. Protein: CATTNGDRETQYF.

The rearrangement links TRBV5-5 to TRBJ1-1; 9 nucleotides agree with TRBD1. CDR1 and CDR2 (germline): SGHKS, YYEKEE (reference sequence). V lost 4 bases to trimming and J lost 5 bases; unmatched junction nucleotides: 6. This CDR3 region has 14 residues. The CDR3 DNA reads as TGTGCCAGCAGCCCCGTACAGGGGGCGACTGAAGCTTTCTTT. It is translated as CASSPVQGATEAFF.

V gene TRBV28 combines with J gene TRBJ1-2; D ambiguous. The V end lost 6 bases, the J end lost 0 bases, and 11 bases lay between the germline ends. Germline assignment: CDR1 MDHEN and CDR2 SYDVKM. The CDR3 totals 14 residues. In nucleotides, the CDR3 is TGTGCCAGCAGCCTCGCCAGGTCTAACTATGGCTACACCTTC. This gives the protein CASSLARSNYGYTF.

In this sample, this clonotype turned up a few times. CDR3 sequence reads: CASSYGIGAEKLFF. The DNA of the CDR3 is TGTGCCAGCAGTTACGGGATTGGGGCTGAAAAACTGTTTTTT. The chain recombines TRBV6-5 with TRBJ1-4, with a weak D call TRBD1 (5 bases). In germline, CDR1 is MNHEY, CDR2 SVGAGI. This CDR3 contains 14 residues. V was cut by 2 bases and J by 7 bases, with 11 bases left in between.

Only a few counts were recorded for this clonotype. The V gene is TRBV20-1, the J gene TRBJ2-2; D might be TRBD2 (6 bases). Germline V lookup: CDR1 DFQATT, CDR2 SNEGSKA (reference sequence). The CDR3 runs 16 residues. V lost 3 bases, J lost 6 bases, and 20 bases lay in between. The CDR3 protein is CSARSLEGWSAGELFF. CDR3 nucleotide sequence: TGCAGTGCTAGGAGTCTGGAGGGGTGGTCGGCCGGGGAGCTGTTTTTT.

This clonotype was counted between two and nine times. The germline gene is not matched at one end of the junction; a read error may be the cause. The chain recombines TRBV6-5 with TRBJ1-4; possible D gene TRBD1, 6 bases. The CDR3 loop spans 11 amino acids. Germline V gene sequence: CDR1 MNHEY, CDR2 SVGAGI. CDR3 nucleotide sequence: TGTGCCAGCAGTCAGCTGAAGGGGGAAATTTTT. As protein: CASSQLKGEIF.